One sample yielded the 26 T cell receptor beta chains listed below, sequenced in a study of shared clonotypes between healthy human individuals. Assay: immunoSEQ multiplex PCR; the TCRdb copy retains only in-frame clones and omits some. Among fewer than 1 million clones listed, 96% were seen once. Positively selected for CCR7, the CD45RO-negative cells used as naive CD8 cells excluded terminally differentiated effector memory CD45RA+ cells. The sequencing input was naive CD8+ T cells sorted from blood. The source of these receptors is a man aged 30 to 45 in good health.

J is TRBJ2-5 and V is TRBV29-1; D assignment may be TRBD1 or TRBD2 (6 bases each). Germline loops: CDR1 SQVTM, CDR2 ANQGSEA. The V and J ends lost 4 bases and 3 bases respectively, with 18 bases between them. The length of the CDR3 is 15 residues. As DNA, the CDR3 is TGCAGCGTTGTATTTCGGGGGCGAGTCGAAGAGACCCAGTACTTC. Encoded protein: CSVVFRGRVEETQYF.

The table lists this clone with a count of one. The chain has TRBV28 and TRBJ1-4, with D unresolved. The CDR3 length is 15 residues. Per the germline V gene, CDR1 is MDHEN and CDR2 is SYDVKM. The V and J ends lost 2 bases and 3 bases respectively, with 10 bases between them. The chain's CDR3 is CASSLNPAPNEKLFF. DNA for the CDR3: TGTGCCAGCAGTTTAAATCCCGCCCCTAATGAAAAACTGTTTTTT.

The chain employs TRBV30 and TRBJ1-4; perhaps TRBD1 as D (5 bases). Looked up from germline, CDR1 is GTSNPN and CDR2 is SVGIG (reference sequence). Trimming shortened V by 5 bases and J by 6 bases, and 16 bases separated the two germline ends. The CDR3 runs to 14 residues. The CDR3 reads CAWHRGAGDEKLFF. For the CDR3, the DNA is TGTGCCTGGCACCGAGGGGCCGGGGATGAAAAACTGTTTTTT.

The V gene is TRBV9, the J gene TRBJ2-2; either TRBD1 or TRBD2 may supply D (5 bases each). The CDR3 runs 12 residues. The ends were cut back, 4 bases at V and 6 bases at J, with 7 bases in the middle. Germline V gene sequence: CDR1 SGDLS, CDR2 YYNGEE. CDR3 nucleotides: TGTGCCAGCAGCCGGGGCCCCGGGGAGCTGTTTTTT. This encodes CASSRGPGELFF.

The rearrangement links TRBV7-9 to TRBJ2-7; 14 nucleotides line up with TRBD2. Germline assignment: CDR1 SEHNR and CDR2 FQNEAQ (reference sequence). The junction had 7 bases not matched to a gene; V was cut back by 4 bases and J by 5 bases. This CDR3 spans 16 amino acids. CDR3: CASSSTSGRVNDEQYF. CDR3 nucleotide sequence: TGTGCCAGCAGCTCGACTAGCGGGAGGGTGAACGACGAGCAGTACTTC. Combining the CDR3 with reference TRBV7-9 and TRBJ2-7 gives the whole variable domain DTGVSQNPRHKITKRGQNVTFRCDPISEHNRLYWYRQTLGQGPEFLTYFQNEAQLEKSRLLSDRFSAERPKGSFSTLEIQRTEQGDSAMYLCASSSTSGRVNDEQYFGPGTRLTVT.

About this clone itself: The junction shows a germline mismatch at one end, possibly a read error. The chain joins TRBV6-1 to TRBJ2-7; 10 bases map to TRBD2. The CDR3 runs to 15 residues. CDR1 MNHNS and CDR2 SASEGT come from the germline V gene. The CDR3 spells CASSKAGGPSYEQYF. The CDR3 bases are TGTGCCAGCAGTAAAGCGGGAGGGCCTTCCTACGAGCAGTACTTC.

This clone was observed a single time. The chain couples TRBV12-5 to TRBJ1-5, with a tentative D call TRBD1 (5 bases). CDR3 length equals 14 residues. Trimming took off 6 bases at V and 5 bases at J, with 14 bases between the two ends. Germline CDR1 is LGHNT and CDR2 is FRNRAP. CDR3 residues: CASGKGTADQPQHF. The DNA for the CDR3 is TGTGCTAGTGGGAAGGGGACGGCTGATCAGCCCCAGCATTTT.

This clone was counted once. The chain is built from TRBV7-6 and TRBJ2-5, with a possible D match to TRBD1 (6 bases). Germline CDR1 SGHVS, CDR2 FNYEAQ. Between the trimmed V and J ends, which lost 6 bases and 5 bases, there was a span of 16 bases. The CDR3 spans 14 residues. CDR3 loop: CASRAPGQPETQYF. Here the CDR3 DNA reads TGTGCCAGCAGGGCCCCCGGACAGCCGGAGACCCAGTACTTC.

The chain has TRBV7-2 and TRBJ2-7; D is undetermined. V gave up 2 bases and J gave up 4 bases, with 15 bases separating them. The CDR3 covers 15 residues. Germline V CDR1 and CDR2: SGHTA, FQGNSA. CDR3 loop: CASSLFDTYGYEQYF. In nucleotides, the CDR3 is TGTGCCAGCAGCTTATTCGACACCTATGGGTACGAGCAGTACTTC.

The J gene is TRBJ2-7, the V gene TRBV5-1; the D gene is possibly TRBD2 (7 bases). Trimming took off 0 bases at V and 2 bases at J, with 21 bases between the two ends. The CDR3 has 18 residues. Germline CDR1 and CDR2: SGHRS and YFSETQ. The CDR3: CASSLVAGESGAPYEQYF. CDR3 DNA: TGCGCCAGCAGCTTGGTAGCAGGGGAGAGCGGGGCGCCCTACGAGCAGTACTTC.

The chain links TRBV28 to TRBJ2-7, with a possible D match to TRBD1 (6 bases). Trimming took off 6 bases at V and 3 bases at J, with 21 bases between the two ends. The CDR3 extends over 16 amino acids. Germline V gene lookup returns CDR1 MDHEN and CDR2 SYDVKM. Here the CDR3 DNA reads TGTGCCAGCAGAACCTACAGGGTCGGAAGAGGCTACGAGCAGTACTTC. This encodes CASRTYRVGRGYEQYF.

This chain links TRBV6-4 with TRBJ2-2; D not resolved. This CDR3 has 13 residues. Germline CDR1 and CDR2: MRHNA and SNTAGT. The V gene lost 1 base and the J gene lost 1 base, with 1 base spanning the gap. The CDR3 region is CASSDWNTGELFF. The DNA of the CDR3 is TGTGCCAGCAGTGACTGGAACACCGGGGAGCTGTTTTTT.

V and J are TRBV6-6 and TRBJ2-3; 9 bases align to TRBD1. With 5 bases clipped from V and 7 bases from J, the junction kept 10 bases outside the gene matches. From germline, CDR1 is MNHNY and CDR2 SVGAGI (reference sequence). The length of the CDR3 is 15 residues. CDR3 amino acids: CASSRGQGEFYTQYF. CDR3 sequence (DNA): TGTGCCAGCAGTCGGGGACAGGGCGAATTTTATACGCAGTATTTT.

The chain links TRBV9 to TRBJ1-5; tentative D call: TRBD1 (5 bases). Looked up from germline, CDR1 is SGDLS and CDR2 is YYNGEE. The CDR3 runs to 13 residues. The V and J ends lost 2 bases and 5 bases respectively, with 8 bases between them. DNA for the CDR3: TGTGCCAGCAGCGTGGTAGGGGATCAGCCCCAGCATTTT. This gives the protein CASSVVGDQPQHF. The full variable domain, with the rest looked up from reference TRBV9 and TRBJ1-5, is DSGVTQTPKHLITATGQRVTLRCSPRSGDLSVYWYQQSLDQGLQFLIQYYNGEERAKGNILERFSAQQFPDLHSELNLSSLELGDSALYFCASSVVGDQPQHFGDGTRLSIL.

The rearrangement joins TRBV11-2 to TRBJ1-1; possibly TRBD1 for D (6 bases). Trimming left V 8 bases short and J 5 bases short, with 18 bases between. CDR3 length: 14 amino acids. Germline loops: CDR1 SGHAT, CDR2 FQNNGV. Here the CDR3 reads CASYPVGALTEAFF. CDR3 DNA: TGTGCCAGCTATCCGGTGGGGGCGCTTACTGAAGCTTTCTTT.

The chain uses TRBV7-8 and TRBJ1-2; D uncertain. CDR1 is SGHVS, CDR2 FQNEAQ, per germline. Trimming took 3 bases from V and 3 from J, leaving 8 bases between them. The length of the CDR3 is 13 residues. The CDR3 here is CASSLGNDYGYTF. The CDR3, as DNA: TGTGCCAGCAGCTTGGGTAATGACTATGGCTACACCTTC.

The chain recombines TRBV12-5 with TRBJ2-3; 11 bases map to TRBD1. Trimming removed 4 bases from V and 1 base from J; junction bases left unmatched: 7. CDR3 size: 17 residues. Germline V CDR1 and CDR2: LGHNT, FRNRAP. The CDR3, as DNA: TGTGCTAGTGGTTCCTCCGGGACAGGGGGAGGCACAGATACGCAGTATTTT. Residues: CASGSSGTGGGTDTQYF.

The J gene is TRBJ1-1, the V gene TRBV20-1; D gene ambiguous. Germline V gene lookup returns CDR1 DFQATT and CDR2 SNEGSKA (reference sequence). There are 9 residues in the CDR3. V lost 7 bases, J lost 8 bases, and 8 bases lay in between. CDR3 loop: CSVEREAFF. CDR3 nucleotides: TGCAGTGTGGAGAGGGAAGCTTTCTTT.

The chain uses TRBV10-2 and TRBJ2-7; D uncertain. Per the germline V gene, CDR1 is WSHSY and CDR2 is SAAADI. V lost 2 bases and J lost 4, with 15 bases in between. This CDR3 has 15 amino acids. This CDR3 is CASSELAASKYEQYF. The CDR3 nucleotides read TGCGCCAGCAGTGAGCTTGCGGCATCCAAGTACGAGCAGTACTTC.

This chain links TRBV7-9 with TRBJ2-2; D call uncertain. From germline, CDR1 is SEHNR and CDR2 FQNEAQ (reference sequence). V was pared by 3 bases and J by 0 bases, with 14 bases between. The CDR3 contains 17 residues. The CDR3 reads CASSFRLAYPNTGELFF. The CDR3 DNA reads TGTGCCAGCAGCTTTAGATTAGCTTATCCGAACACCGGGGAGCTGTTTTTT.

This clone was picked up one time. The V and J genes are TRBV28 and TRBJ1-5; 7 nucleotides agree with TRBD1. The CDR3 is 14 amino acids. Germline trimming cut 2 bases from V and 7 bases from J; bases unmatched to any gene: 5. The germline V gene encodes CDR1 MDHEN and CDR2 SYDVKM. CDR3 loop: CASSLDDRAQPQHF. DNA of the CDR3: TGTGCCAGCAGTTTAGATGACAGGGCCCAGCCCCAGCATTTT.

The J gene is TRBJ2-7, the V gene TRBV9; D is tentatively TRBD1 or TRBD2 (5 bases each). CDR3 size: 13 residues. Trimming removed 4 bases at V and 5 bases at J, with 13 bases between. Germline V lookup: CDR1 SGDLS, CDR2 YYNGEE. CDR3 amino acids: CASSPFRGDEQYF. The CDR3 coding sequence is TGTGCCAGCAGCCCCTTCCGGGGCGACGAGCAGTACTTC.

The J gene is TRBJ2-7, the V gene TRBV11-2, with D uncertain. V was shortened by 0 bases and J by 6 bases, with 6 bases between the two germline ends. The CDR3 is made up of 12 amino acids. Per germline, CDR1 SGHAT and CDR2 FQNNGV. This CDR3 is CASSLEEVEQYF. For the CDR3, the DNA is TGTGCCAGCAGCTTAGAAGAGGTCGAGCAGTACTTC.

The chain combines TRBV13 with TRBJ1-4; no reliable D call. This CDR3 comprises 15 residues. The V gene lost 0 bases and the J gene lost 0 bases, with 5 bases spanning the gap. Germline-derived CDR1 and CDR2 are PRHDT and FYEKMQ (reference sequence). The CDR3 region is CASSLGTSTNEKLFF. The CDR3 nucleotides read TGTGCCAGCAGCTTAGGGACCTCAACTAATGAAAAACTGTTTTTT. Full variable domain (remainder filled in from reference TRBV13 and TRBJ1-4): AAGVIQSPRHLIKEKRETATLKCYPIPRHDTVYWYQQGPGQDPQFLISFYEKMQSDKGSIPDRFSAQQFSDYHSELNMSSLELGDSALYFCASSLGTSTNEKLFFGSGTQLSVL.

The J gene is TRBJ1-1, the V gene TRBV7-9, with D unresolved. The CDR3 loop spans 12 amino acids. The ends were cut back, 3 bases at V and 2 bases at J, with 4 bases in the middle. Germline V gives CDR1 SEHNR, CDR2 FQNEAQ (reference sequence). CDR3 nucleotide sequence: TGTGCCAGCAGCTTCAGTAACACTGAAGCTTTCTTT. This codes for CASSFSNTEAFF.

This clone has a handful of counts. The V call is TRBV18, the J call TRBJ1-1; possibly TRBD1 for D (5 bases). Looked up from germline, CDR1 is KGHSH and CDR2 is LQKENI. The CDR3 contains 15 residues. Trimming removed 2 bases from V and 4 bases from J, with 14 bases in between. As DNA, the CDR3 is TGTGCCAGCTCACCAAATGGGGCGGGGAGCACTGAAGCTTTCTTT. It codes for CASSPNGAGSTEAFF. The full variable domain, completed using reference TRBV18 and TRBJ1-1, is NAGVMQNPRHLVRRRGQEARLRCSPMKGHSHVYWYRQLPEEGLKFMVYLQKENIIDESGMPKERFSAEFPKEGPSILRIQQVVRGDSAAYFCASSPNGAGSTEAFFGQGTRLTVV.